This record looks at one T cell receptor beta chain sequence and its context. In terms of age and location, participants ranged from roughly 18 to 90 years and lived in around 22 US areas. The CDR3 spans 16 residues. V was trimmed by 4 bases and J by 4 bases, leaving 17 bases between them. In germline, CDR1 is MGHRA, CDR2 YSYEKL. The sample originates from a study of blood T cell repertoires in COVID-19. Study-level information: Both acute and convalescent COVID-19 samples were obtained from the United States, Italy and Spain.

The table came from immunoSEQ multiplex PCR; TCRdb's copy has only in-frame clones and leaves some out. The table shows about 150,000 clones, with over 65% occurring only once. The sequence derives from a woman between 50 and 59 years old who had recovered from COVID-19. Sample: PBMCs or T cells enriched from blood (not recorded which). The chain links TRBV4-1 to TRBJ2-1; perhaps TRBD2 as D (5 bases). The DNA for the CDR3 is TGCGCCAGCAGCCCCCCCGAGGGCCTAGTTTACAATGAGCAGTTCTTC. It encodes CASSPPEGLVYNEQFF.